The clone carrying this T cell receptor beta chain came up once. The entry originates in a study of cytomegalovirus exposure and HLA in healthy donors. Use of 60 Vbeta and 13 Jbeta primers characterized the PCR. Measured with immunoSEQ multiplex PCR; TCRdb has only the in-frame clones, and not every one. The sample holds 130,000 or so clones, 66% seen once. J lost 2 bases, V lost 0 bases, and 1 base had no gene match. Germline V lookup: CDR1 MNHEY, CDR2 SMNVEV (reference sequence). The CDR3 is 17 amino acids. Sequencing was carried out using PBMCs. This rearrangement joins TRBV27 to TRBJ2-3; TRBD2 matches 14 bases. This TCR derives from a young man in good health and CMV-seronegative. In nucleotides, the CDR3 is TGTGCCAGCAGTTTATCGACTAGCGGGGGGGTCACAGATACGCAGTATTTT. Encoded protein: CASSLSTSGGVTDTQYF.